The text below deals with one T cell receptor (beta chain). Looked up from germline, CDR1 is LNHDA and CDR2 is SQIVND (reference sequence). Trimming shortened V by 3 bases and J by 4 bases, and 15 bases separated the two germline ends. There are 16 residues in the CDR3. The sample belongs to a study of T cell responses to AZD1222 COVID-19 vaccine. The table came from immunoSEQ multiplex PCR; TCRdb's copy has only in-frame clones and leaves some out. This sample has 150,000 to 200,000 clones, with roughly 90% found just once. The sequencing used peripheral blood, collected 28 days after the second AZD1222 dose. The chain recombines TRBV19 with TRBJ2-2, with a tentative D call TRBD2 (6 bases). The TCR comes from an adult who received the AZD1222 COVID-19 vaccine. CDR3 loop: CASSMRGGIFTGELFF. The CDR3 DNA sequence: TGTGCCAGTAGTATGAGGGGCGGGATCTTCACCGGGGAGCTGTTTTTT.